This is a list of T cell receptor beta chains from one sample in a study of blood T cell repertoires in COVID-19. Generated by immunoSEQ multiplex PCR, the TCRdb table keeps only in-frame clones and is missing some. The sample has about 430,000 clones, more than 70% seen once. Specimen: PBMCs or T cells enriched from blood (not recorded which). These receptors were taken from a woman aged 18-29 years who had been exposed to COVID-19. CDR3s include the opening cysteine and the closing phenylalanine or tryptophan. Fields, in order: J gene, clone size, V gene, D gene, CDR3 protein. The D gene is left open where the match is weak. Not all rows give a size; the values are once, few, many and, for expanded clones, a class.

>TRBJ2-3|.|TRBV10-3|TRBD2
CAISDTGLAGRDTQYF
>TRBJ1-1|few|TRBV19|TRBD1
CASRGQGGGTEAFF
>TRBJ1-6|.|TRBV11-1|.
CASSRDKNSPLHF
>TRBJ1-2|.|TRBV19|TRBD1
CASSATGGYGYTF
>TRBJ2-4|.|TRBV2|TRBD2
CASSELTSGKNIQYF
>TRBJ1-6|.|TRBV19|TRBD1
CASSRQGRDPLHF
>TRBJ2-3|.|TRBV4-3|TRBD2
CASSQGLAGYTDTQYF
>TRBJ2-7|few|TRBV28|TRBD1
CAKSPGGYEQYF
>TRBJ2-1|.|TRBV10-1|TRBD1
CASSDPGQPINEQFF
>TRBJ2-1|once|TRBV9|.
CASSVAGDYNEQFF
>TRBJ1-1|.|TRBV5-6|TRBD1
CASSFRIGQGHTEAFF
>TRBJ1-1|.|TRBV7-8|.
CASKNLGVGSTEAFF
>TRBJ1-2|.|TRBV2|.
CASSEGEGYGYTF
>TRBJ1-2|few|TRBV18|.
CASSPSAGRAVISGYTF
>TRBJ1-6|once|TRBV6-6|TRBD1
CASSRDRLNSPLHF